The T cell receptor (beta chain) described here comes from a study of Ad26.COV2.S vaccination and SARS-CoV-2 variants. Study conclusions and caveats: Reported findings describe substantial breadth in spike-specific CD8+ and CD4+ T cell responses following vaccination.

CDR3 size: 15 residues. CDR1 and CDR2 (germline): LNHDA, SQIVND (reference sequence). The germline V and J ends were trimmed by 4 bases and 4 bases, with 15 bases remaining between them. As regards this clone: Antigen unknown.

Treatment meaning: approximately 18 received Ad26.COV2.S at low or high dose, single or two shots; about five received placebo; per-sample allocation not given. Collection of samples fell on day 63 after the first vaccine or placebo injection. Expressing Wuhan-strain SARS-CoV-2 spike, an Ad26 vector served as the vaccine. The repertoire was sequenced with immunoSEQ multiplex PCR; TCRdb's copy has only in-frame clones and lacks some. The data show a few hundred thousand clones, with over 75% seen just once and around 3.6% held by the top ten. The sample was peripheral blood, taken in a trial of Ad26.COV2.S vaccine versus placebo. This sequence was found in a person between 18 and 60 years old who received the Ad26.COV2.S COVID-19 vaccine or a placebo. The chain joins TRBV19 to TRBJ2-3; possibly TRBD2 for D (6 bases). CDR3 bases: TGTGCCAGTAGTACACTAGCCATACCCGCAGATACGCAGTATTTT. Its translation is CASSTLAIPADTQYF. The full variable domain, its missing parts supplied by reference TRBV19 and TRBJ2-3, is DGGITQSPKYLFRKEGQNVTLSCEQNLNHDAMYWYRQDPGQGLRLIYYSQIVNDFQKGDIAEGYSVSREKKESFPLTVTSAQKNPTAFYLCASSTLAIPADTQYFGPGTRLTVL.